A single sample gave rise to the 24 T cell receptor beta chains below, sequenced in a study of blood T cell repertoires in COVID-19. TCRdb's copy holds only in-frame clones and misses some; the assay was immunoSEQ multiplex PCR. The profile covers tens of thousands of clones, with about four fifths appearing a single time and around 6% taken by the ten largest. Sequencing input: peripheral blood. Every receptor here comes from a woman older than 75 with acute or convalescent COVID-19.

V gene TRBV11-1 combines with J gene TRBJ1-1; D might be TRBD1 (5 bases). Germline V gene sequence: CDR1 SGHAT, CDR2 FQDESV (reference sequence). The germline V and J ends were trimmed by 5 bases and 2 bases, with 15 bases remaining between them. CDR3 length: 15 residues. The CDR3 reads CASSALGGGNTEAFF. The CDR3 DNA is TGTGCCAGCAGCGCTCTTGGGGGAGGAAACACTGAAGCTTTCTTT. The full variable domain, its missing parts supplied by reference TRBV11-1 and TRBJ1-1, is EAEVAQSPRYKITEKSQAVAFWCDPISGHATLYWYRQILGQGPELLVQFQDESVVDDSQLPKDRFSAERLKGVDSTLKIQPAELGDSAMYLCASSALGGGNTEAFFGQGTRLTVV.

This clone has a single count. The rearrangement joins TRBV5-6 to TRBJ1-2; 7 nucleotides agree with TRBD1. Per the germline V gene, CDR1 is SGHDT and CDR2 is YYEEEE. The V and J ends lost 2 bases and 2 bases, in that order; junction bases with no gene match: 6. This CDR3 contains 15 residues. CDR3 sequence reads: CASSFGTAKNYGYTF. The CDR3 nucleotides are TGTGCCAGCAGCTTCGGGACAGCGAAAAACTATGGCTACACCTTC.

CDR3 loop: CASSPGTVGNTIYF. The CDR3 nucleotides are TGCGCCAGCAGCCCCGGAACAGTTGGAAACACCATATATTTT. The gene calls are TRBV5-1 and TRBJ1-3; D remains unclear. CDR1 and CDR2 (germline): SGHRS, YFSETQ. V was cut by 4 bases and J by 3 bases, with 11 bases left in between. The CDR3 loop spans 14 amino acids.

The rearrangement joins TRBV25-1 to TRBJ2-7, with D hard to call. The ends were cut back, 3 bases at V and 7 bases at J, with 19 bases in the middle. The germline V gene encodes CDR1 MGHDK and CDR2 SYGVNS. CDR3 length equals 15 residues. CDR3 DNA sequence: TGTGCCAGCAGTGATGAGGCGGTGGGTCGTGGAGAGCAGTACTTC. This codes for CASSDEAVGRGEQYF.

The V call is TRBV13, the J call TRBJ2-3; D perhaps matches TRBD2 (6 bases). This CDR3 contains 15 residues. The V and J ends lost 4 bases and 6 bases respectively, with 17 bases between them. CDR1 and CDR2 from the germline V gene are PRHDT and FYEKMQ (reference sequence). The CDR3 here is CASSSGRGILDTQYF. For the CDR3, the DNA is TGTGCCAGCAGCTCTGGTCGGGGGATTCTTGATACGCAGTATTTT.

V is TRBV5-1 and J is TRBJ2-3; 9 nucleotides align to TRBD2. This CDR3 has 15 residues. In germline, CDR1 is SGHRS, CDR2 YFSETQ. Trimming removed 1 base from V and 1 base from J; junction bases left unmatched: 1. The CDR3 sequence: CASSLLAGGTDTQYF. For the CDR3, the DNA is TGCGCCAGCAGCTTGTTAGCGGGGGGCACAGATACGCAGTATTTT.

The rearrangement joins TRBV18 to TRBJ1-1; no reliable D call. Trimming removed 0 bases at V and 1 base at J, with 9 bases between. CDR1 and CDR2 from the germline V gene are KGHSH and LQKENI. CDR3 length equals 15 residues. This CDR3 reads CASSPPGSRNTEAFF. CDR3 in DNA: TGTGCCAGCTCACCACCGGGGAGCCGGAACACTGAAGCTTTCTTT.

J is TRBJ2-5 and V is TRBV11-3; TRBD2 matches 8 bases. The ends lost 4 bases at V and 5 bases at J; junction bases unmatched: 6. The germline gives CDR1 SGHNT, CDR2 YENEEA. The CDR3 runs to 14 residues. DNA for the CDR3: TGTGCCAGCAGCTACAGCGGGGGCGGGGAGACCCAGTACTTC. Translating it yields CASSYSGGGETQYF.

The chain joins TRBV7-8 to TRBJ2-7, with 8 bases that match TRBD2. CDR3 size: 15 residues. CDR1 and CDR2 (germline): SGHVS, FQNEAQ. J lost 7 bases, V lost 3 bases, and 11 bases had no gene match. This CDR3 reads CASSFEAGVVEEQYF. CDR3 coding DNA: TGTGCCAGCAGCTTCGAAGCGGGGGTGGTGGAGGAGCAGTACTTC.

V gene TRBV4-2 combines with J gene TRBJ1-2, with D possibly being TRBD1 (5 bases). The V and J ends lost 4 bases and 4 bases respectively, with 10 bases between them. Germline loops: CDR1 LGHNA, CDR2 YNFKEQ. The CDR3 has 13 amino acids. The CDR3: CASSPTGGYGYTF. The CDR3 DNA reads as TGTGCCAGCAGCCCCACCGGGGGCTATGGCTACACCTTC.

V is TRBV6-1 and J is TRBJ2-2; a weak D match, TRBD1 (5 bases). The V end lost 2 bases, the J end lost 1 base, and 5 bases lay between the germline ends. CDR1 is MNHNS, CDR2 SASEGT, per germline. CDR3 length: 14 amino acids. The CDR3 bases are TGTGCCAGCAGTGAACAGGGGAACACCGGGGAGCTGTTTTTT. This codes for CASSEQGNTGELFF.

This clone was detected a few times. The chain combines TRBV6-6 with TRBJ1-2; D uncertain. The germline CDR1 and CDR2 sequences are MNHNY and SVGAGI (reference sequence). The V end lost 0 bases, the J end lost 3 bases, and 11 bases lay between the germline ends. The CDR3 runs 15 residues. DNA of the CDR3: TGTGCCAGCAGTTACTCCGGTTCTGGGCACTATGGCTACACCTTC. Protein sequence: CASSYSGSGHYGYTF.

In its sample, this clone was seen once. The rearrangement uses TRBV25-1 and TRBJ1-5; D gene ambiguous. The germline gives CDR1 MGHDK, CDR2 SYGVNS. The CDR3 contains 14 residues. Trimming took off 0 bases at V and 5 bases at J, with 8 bases between the two ends. CDR3 sequence reads: CASSEYTAHQPQHF. CDR3 bases: TGTGCCAGCAGTGAATACACAGCCCATCAGCCCCAGCATTTT. Full variable domain (missing parts from reference TRBV25-1 and TRBJ1-5): EADIYQTPRYLVIGTGKKITLECSQTMGHDKMYWYQQDPGMELHLIHYSYGVNSTEKGDLSSESTVSRIRTEHFPLTLESARPSHTSQYLCASSEYTAHQPQHFGDGTRLSIL.

The chain links TRBV14 to TRBJ1-2; the D gene is possibly TRBD1 (5 bases). Germline CDR1 SGHDN, CDR2 FVKESK. The CDR3 has 15 residues. V was trimmed by 3 bases and J by 6 bases, leaving 17 bases between them. The CDR3 DNA is TGTGCCAGCAGCCACTCCCGAACAGGCCCGAATGGCTACACCTTC. Its translation is CASSHSRTGPNGYTF.

The CDR3 loop is CSVGAGSAKGETQYF. The CDR3 region has the DNA TGCAGCGTTGGGGCAGGGTCGGCCAAAGGAGAGACCCAGTACTTC. The rearrangement uses TRBV29-1 and TRBJ2-5; weak D call: TRBD1 (5 bases). Trimming cost V 4 bases and J 4 bases, with 19 bases left between them. Per the germline V gene, CDR1 is SQVTM and CDR2 is ANQGSEA. CDR3 length: 15 amino acids.

V gene TRBV5-4 combines with J gene TRBJ1-2; TRBD1 agrees at 8 bases. This CDR3 has 14 amino acids. Germline V gives CDR1 SGHNT, CDR2 YYREEE (reference sequence). With V trimmed by 0 bases and J by 8 bases, 6 bases remained unmatched. This CDR3 reads CASSLGVDREGYTF. CDR3 bases: TGTGCCAGCAGCTTGGGGGTGGACAGGGAAGGCTACACCTTC.

The chain combines TRBV7-3 with TRBJ2-1; D remains ambiguous. This CDR3 has 14 amino acids. With 4 bases removed from V and 7 bases from J, the gap between germline ends came to 14 bases. Germline V lookup: CDR1 SGHTA, CDR2 FQGTGA. Here the CDR3 reads CASSSRSEVNEQFF. CDR3 bases: TGTGCCAGCAGCTCCCGGAGTGAGGTAAATGAGCAGTTCTTC.

J is TRBJ2-5 and V is TRBV10-2; TRBD1 agrees at 8 bases. The CDR3 consists of 15 residues. CDR1 and CDR2 from the germline V gene are WSHSY and SAAADI. The J segment lost 4 bases and the V segment lost 5 bases, leaving 9 bases of the junction unmatched. CDR3 DNA: TGCGCCAGCAGTTTGGATGGCAGGGGGCCAGAGACCCAGTACTTC. Protein: CASSLDGRGPETQYF.

The chain couples TRBV19 to TRBJ1-2; 10 nucleotides align to TRBD1. With V trimmed by 4 bases and J by 4 bases, 9 bases remained unmatched. The CDR3 totals 16 residues. Germline V gives CDR1 LNHDA, CDR2 SQIVND (reference sequence). The CDR3 sequence: CASSNPTGGDVYGYTF. The CDR3, as DNA: TGTGCCAGTAGTAATCCGACAGGGGGCGACGTCTATGGCTACACCTTC.

The chain employs TRBV6-4 and TRBJ1-1; TRBD1 aligns across 9 bases. Germline assignment: CDR1 MRHNA and CDR2 SNTAGT. This CDR3 spans 13 amino acids. The V and J ends lost 4 bases and 12 bases, in that order; junction bases with no gene match: 9. The CDR3 coding sequence is TGTGCCAGCAGTGCCCGACGACAGGGGGAAACTTTCTTT. Translation: CASSARRQGETFF.

This clone was found once. V is TRBV18 and J is TRBJ2-5; D is unclear. Germline lookup yields CDR1 KGHSH and CDR2 LQKENI. The CDR3 runs to 12 residues. V was clipped by 1 base and J by 5 bases, with 5 bases between them. CDR3: CASSPLRETQYF. The CDR3 DNA reads as TGTGCCAGCTCACCACTCAGGGAGACCCAGTACTTC.

This clone appeared a few times. The gene calls are TRBV9 and TRBJ2-1; 9 bases are shared with TRBD2. The J segment lost 7 bases and the V segment lost 7 bases, leaving 15 bases of the junction unmatched. The CDR3 contains 16 residues. Germline CDR1 SGDLS, CDR2 YYNGEE. The CDR3 sequence: CASRRTLAGGSNEQFF. CDR3 nucleotide sequence: TGTGCCAGCCGCCGGACTTTGGCGGGGGGGTCGAATGAGCAGTTCTTC.

The chain has TRBV4-2 and TRBJ2-1, with TRBD2 matching 12 bases. Germline CDR1 reads LGHNA; CDR2 reads YNFKEQ. The V gene end was trimmed by 2 bases and the J gene end by 8 bases; junction bases not matched to a gene: 13. The CDR3 sequence is 18 residues long. CDR3 sequence: CASSQPLRPLAGGHEQFF. The CDR3 nucleotides read TGTGCCAGCAGCCAACCCCTTAGGCCGCTAGCGGGGGGGCATGAGCAGTTCTTC.

This clone is a singleton in its sample. This chain connects TRBV2 to TRBJ2-3, with 9 bases identical to TRBD2. Germline CDR1 and CDR2: SNHLY and FYNNEI. V lost 7 bases to trimming and J lost 8 bases; unmatched junction nucleotides: 10. There are 14 residues in the CDR3. CDR3 amino acids: CASIGTSSLATQYF. In nucleotides, the CDR3 is TGTGCCAGCATTGGGACTAGCAGTCTTGCTACGCAGTATTTT.